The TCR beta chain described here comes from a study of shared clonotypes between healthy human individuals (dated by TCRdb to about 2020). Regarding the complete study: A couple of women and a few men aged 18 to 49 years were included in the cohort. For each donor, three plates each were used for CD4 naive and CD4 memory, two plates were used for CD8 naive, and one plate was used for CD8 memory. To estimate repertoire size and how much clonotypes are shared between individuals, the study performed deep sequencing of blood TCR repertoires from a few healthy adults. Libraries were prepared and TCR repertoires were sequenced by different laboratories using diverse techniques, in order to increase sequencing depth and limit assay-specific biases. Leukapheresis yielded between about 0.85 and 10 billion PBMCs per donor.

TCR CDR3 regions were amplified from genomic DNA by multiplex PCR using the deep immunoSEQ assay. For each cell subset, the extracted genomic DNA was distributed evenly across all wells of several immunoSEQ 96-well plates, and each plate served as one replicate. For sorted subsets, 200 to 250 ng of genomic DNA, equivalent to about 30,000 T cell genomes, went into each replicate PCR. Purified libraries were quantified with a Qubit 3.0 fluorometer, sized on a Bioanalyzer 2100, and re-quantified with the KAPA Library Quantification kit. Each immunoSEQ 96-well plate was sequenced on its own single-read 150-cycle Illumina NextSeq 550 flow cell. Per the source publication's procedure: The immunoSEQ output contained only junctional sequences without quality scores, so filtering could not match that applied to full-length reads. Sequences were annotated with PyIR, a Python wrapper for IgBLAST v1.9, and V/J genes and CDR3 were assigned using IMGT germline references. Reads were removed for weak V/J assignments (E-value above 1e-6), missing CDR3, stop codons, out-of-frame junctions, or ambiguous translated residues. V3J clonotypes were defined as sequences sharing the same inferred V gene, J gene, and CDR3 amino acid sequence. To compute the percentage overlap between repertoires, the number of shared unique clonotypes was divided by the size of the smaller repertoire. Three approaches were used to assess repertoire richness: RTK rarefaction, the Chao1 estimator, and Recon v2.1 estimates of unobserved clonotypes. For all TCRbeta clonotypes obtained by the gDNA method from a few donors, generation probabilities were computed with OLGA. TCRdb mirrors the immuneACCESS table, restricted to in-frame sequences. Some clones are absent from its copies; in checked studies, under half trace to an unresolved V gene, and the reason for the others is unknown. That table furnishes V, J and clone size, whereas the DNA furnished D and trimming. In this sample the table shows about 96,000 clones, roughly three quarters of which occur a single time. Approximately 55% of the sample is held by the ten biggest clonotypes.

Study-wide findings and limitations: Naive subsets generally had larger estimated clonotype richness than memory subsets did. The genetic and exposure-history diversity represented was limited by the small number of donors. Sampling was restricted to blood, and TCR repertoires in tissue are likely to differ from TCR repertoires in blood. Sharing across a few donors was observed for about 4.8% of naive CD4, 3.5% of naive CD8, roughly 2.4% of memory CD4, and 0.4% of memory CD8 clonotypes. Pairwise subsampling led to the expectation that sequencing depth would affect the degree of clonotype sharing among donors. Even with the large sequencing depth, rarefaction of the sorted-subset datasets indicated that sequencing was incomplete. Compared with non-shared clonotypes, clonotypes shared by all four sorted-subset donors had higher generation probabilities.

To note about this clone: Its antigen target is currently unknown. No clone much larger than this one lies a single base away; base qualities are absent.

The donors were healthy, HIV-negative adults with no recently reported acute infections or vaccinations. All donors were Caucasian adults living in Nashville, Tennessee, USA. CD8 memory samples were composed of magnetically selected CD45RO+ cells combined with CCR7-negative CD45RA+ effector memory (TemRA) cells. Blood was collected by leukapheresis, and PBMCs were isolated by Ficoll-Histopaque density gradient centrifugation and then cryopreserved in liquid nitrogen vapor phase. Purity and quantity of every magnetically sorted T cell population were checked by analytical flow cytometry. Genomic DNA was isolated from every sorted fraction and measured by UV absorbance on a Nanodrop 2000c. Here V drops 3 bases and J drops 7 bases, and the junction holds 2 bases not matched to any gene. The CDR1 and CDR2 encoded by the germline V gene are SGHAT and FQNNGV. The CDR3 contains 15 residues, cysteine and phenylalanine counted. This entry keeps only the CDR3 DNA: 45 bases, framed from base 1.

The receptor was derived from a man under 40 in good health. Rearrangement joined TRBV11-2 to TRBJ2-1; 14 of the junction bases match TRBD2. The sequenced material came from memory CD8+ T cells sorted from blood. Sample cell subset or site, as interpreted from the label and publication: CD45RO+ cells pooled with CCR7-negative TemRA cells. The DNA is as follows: TGTGCCAGCAGCTTGGGGACTAGCGGGAGAAATGAGCAGTTCTTC. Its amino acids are CASSLGTSGRNEQFF.